This entry lists 20 T cell receptor beta chains sequenced from one sample in a study of blood T cell repertoires in COVID-19. Libraries were prepared by immunoSEQ multiplex PCR; TCRdb keeps only in-frame clonotypes and omits some of them. The repertoire holds 300,000 to 400,000 clones, with around 83% as singletons. The specimen sequenced was peripheral blood. The source is a man aged 25-45 years with active or convalescent COVID-19.

In regard to this clone: At one of its ends the junction is not consistent with the germline gene, which may arise from a read error. The V and J genes are TRBV6-2 or TRBV6-3 and TRBJ1-1, with 9 bases identical to TRBD1. This CDR3 is built from 18 residues. The germline V gene has CDR1 MNHEY and CDR2 SVGEGT. The CDR3 nucleotides read TGTGCCAGCACTTACGTCGCGGGACAGGGTAACATGGGTACTGAAGCTTTCTTT. It is translated as CASTYVAGQGNMGTEAFF.

The rearrangement links TRBV18 to TRBJ2-5; 8 bases are a match to TRBD2. V lost 10 bases, J lost 5 bases, and 9 bases stayed unmatched. In germline, CDR1 is KGHSH, CDR2 LQKENI. The CDR3 runs to 13 residues. CDR3 in amino acids: CATRAGVVETQYF. In DNA, the CDR3 is TGTGCCACCCGAGCGGGAGTAGTGGAGACCCAGTACTTC.

The chain couples TRBV27 to TRBJ2-1; 7 bases are shared with TRBD2. In germline, CDR1 is MNHEY, CDR2 SMNVEV (reference sequence). V shed 6 bases, J shed 2 bases, and the junction held 1 base outside the gene matches. The length of the CDR3 is 13 residues. CDR3 nucleotide sequence: TGTGCCAGCAGCGGGACTACCTACAATGAGCAGTTCTTC. Translated: CASSGTTYNEQFF.

The J gene is TRBJ2-4, the V gene TRBV7-6; D is perhaps TRBD2 (6 bases). Germline-derived CDR1 and CDR2 are SGHVS and FNYEAQ. This CDR3 comprises 16 residues. V shed 5 bases and J shed 1 base, with 15 bases lying between them. CDR3 loop: CASSLDPEGAKNIQYF. For the CDR3, the DNA is TGTGCCAGCAGCCTTGACCCGGAGGGGGCCAAAAACATTCAGTACTTC. Full variable domain (rest looked up from reference TRBV7-6 and TRBJ2-4): GAGVSQSPRYKVTKRGQDVALRCDPISGHVSLYWYRQALGQGPEFLTYFNYEAQQDKSGLPNDRFSAERPEGSISTLTIQRTEQRDSAMYRCASSLDPEGAKNIQYFGAGTRLSVL.

The chain has TRBV7-2 and TRBJ2-3; TRBD2 agrees at 10 bases. The CDR3 is 16 amino acids. The trim removed 1 base at V and 4 bases at J, leaving 5 bases unmatched. Germline CDR1 and CDR2: SGHTA and FQGNSA. The CDR3 region has the DNA TGTGCCAGCAGCTTAGGGTTCCTAGCGGGAGCAGATACGCAGTATTTT. Residues: CASSLGFLAGADTQYF.

A note on this clone: Other DNA sequences in this sample translate to the same CDR3. V usage is TRBV6-5 and J usage is TRBJ1-2, with a tentative D call TRBD1 (5 bases). The CDR3 has 13 residues. CDR1 MNHEY and CDR2 SVGAGI come from the germline V gene. Trimming left V 0 bases short and J 3 bases short, with 5 bases between. In DNA, the CDR3 is TGTGCCAGCAGTTACTCCAGGGACTATGGCTACACCTTC. Encoded protein: CASSYSRDYGYTF.

The chain joins TRBV24-1 to TRBJ2-1, with 10 bases lining up with TRBD1. Germline CDR1 reads KGHDR; CDR2 reads SFDVKD. The CDR3 is 19 residues long. V lost 4 bases, J lost 0 bases, and 11 bases stayed unmatched. In DNA, the CDR3 is TGTGCCACCAGTGACCAACCCGGACAGGGGGAAATCTCCTACAATGAGCAGTTCTTC. Its translation is CATSDQPGQGEISYNEQFF.

The chain employs TRBV7-8 and TRBJ2-1; no firm D call. V gave up 3 bases and J gave up 7 bases, with 13 bases separating them. The CDR3 totals 14 residues. CDR1 SGHVS and CDR2 FQNEAQ come from the germline V gene. CDR3 DNA: TGTGCCAGCAGCTTTAATTCAGCGTGGAATGAGCAGTTCTTC. Translated: CASSFNSAWNEQFF.

The chain has TRBV2 and TRBJ1-1, with a tentative D call TRBD1 (6 bases). The germline V and J ends were trimmed by 1 base and 0 bases, with 6 bases remaining between them. This CDR3 spans 14 amino acids. Germline V gene lookup returns CDR1 SNHLY and CDR2 FYNNEI. DNA for the CDR3: TGTGCCAGCAGTGAAGAGGGGGTGAACACTGAAGCTTTCTTT. Its translation is CASSEEGVNTEAFF.

The genes are TRBV12-5 and TRBJ1-1; tentatively, D is TRBD1 (6 bases). This CDR3 has 16 amino acids. CDR1 is LGHNT and CDR2 is FRNRAP in the germline V gene. Trimming took off 2 bases at V and 0 bases at J, with 13 bases between the two ends. CDR3 region: CASGLSDRPMNTEAFF. DNA of the CDR3: TGTGCTAGTGGTTTGTCCGACAGGCCTATGAACACTGAAGCTTTCTTT.

The chain is built from TRBV18 and TRBJ2-5, with 7 bases aligning to TRBD1. From germline, CDR1 is KGHSH and CDR2 LQKENI. V lost 6 bases, J lost 5 bases, and 9 bases stayed unmatched. CDR3 length: 14 amino acids. For the CDR3, the DNA is TGTGCCAGCTCCCGACGAACAGGGGACGAGACCCAGTACTTC. Translation gives CASSRRTGDETQYF.

Only a few counts were recorded for this clone. The chain combines TRBV4-3 with TRBJ1-2, with D maybe TRBD1 (5 bases). CDR1 LGHNA and CDR2 YSLEER come from the germline V gene. This CDR3 has 15 residues. Trimming removed 2 bases at V and 1 base at J, with 11 bases between. The CDR3 here is CASSQQTVINYGYTF. The CDR3 nucleotides read TGCGCCAGCAGCCAACAGACAGTAATTAACTATGGCTACACCTTC.

This clone appeared a single time. A clone one base away is much larger, so this may be a read error. This chain links TRBV9 with TRBJ2-2, with TRBD1 as a possible D gene (6 bases). Germline V gene sequence: CDR1 SGDLS, CDR2 YYNGEE. V was pared by 4 bases and J by 5 bases, with 6 bases between. The CDR3 is 12 residues long. The CDR3 coding sequence is TGTGCCAGCAGCCAGGGGACCGGGGAGCTGTTTTTT. It codes for CASSQGTGELFF.

V and J are TRBV19 and TRBJ2-2, with TRBD2 matching 12 bases. V lost 10 bases to trimming and J lost 4 bases; unmatched junction nucleotides: 4. This CDR3 has 14 residues. CDR1 LNHDA and CDR2 SQIVND come from the germline V gene (reference sequence). For the CDR3, the DNA is TGTGCCACTCTAGCGGGGGGGCGCACCGGGGAGCTGTTTTTT. It specifies CATLAGGRTGELFF.

The V gene is TRBV7-2, the J gene TRBJ2-5; D not resolved. V was trimmed by 1 base and J by 5 bases, leaving 11 bases between them. Germline lookup yields CDR1 SGHTA and CDR2 FQGNSA. This CDR3 is built from 14 residues. The CDR3 reads CASSLVRLAETQYF. The CDR3 coding sequence is TGTGCCAGCAGCTTAGTCCGCTTAGCTGAGACCCAGTACTTC.

This chain joins TRBV6-5 and TRBJ2-3, with 7 nucleotides matching TRBD2. CDR1 and CDR2 (germline): MNHEY, SVGAGI. Trimming took 0 bases from V and 6 from J; bases not matched to a gene: 6. The CDR3 sequence is 15 residues long. The CDR3 nucleotides are TGTGCCAGCAGTTACTCCGGGACTATTCGCGATACGCAGTATTTT. Translation gives CASSYSGTIRDTQYF.

The V and J genes are TRBV28 and TRBJ2-3; 7 bases match TRBD2. The germline CDR1 and CDR2 sequences are MDHEN and SYDVKM. V lost 6 bases and J lost 2; bases outside the gene matches: 8. The CDR3 length is 15 residues. CDR3 sequence (DNA): TGTGCCAGCAGGGGTCACGGGAGGACCACAGATACGCAGTATTTT. Translating it yields CASRGHGRTTDTQYF.

The gene calls are TRBV6-5 and TRBJ1-2; 7 bases agree with TRBD1. CDR3 size: 13 residues. Germline assignment: CDR1 MNHEY and CDR2 SVGAGI. The V gene end was trimmed by 5 bases and the J gene end by 10 bases; junction bases not matched to a gene: 10. CDR3 sequence (DNA): TGTGCCAGCAGTCCCGGGACAGAGAGATCCTACACCTTC. Its translation: CASSPGTERSYTF.

The V and J genes are TRBV10-1 and TRBJ2-7; 8 positions match TRBD2. J gave up 5 bases and V 4 bases, and 22 bases lay outside the gene matches. Per germline, CDR1 WNHNN and CDR2 SYGVQD (reference sequence). The CDR3 length is 19 residues. Here the CDR3 reads CASSGGQERSSGRINEQYF. The CDR3, as DNA: TGCGCCAGCAGTGGTGGTCAGGAACGATCCAGCGGGAGAATAAACGAGCAGTACTTC.

In the case of this clone: The junction and the germline gene differ at one end; a read error may be behind it. This chain connects TRBV4-2 to TRBJ2-3; D may be TRBD2 (7 bases). Germline V gene data show CDR1 as LGHNA and CDR2 as YNFKEQ. The length of the CDR3 is 12 residues. CDR3 nucleotide sequence: TGTGCCAGCAGCCAAGATAGGGGGGGGCCTGCTTTT. It encodes CASSQDRGGPAF.